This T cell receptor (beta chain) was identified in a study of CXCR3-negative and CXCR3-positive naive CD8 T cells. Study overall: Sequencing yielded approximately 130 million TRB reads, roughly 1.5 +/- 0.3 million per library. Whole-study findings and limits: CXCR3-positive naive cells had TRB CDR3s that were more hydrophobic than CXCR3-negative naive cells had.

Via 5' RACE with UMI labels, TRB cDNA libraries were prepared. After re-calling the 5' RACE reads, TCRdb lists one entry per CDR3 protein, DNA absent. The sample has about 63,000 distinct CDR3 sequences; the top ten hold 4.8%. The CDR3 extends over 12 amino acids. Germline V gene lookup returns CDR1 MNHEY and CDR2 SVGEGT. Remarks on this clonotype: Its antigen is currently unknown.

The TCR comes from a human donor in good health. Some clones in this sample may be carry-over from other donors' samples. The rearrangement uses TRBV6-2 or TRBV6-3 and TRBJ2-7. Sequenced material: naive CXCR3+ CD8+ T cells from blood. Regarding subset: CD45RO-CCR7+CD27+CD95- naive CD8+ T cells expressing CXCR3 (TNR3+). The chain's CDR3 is CASTTPMNEQYF.